Presented here are 4 T cell receptor beta chains from one specimen sequenced in a study of control samples from healthy donors and cancer patients. Profiled with immunoSEQ multiplex PCR; TCRdb holds only in-frame clones, not every one. The table records 70,000 to 90,000 clones, around 94% of them present only once. Sample: blood. These TCRs come from a middle-aged woman in good health.

The V and J genes are TRBV7-6 and TRBJ2-7, with 7 bases aligning to TRBD2. Germline V gene lookup returns CDR1 SGHVS and CDR2 FNYEAQ. This CDR3 contains 13 residues. Losses at the gene ends were 4 bases for V and 4 bases for J; bases not matched to a gene: 4. The CDR3 region is CASSYRDYYEQYF. The DNA for the CDR3 is TGTGCCAGCAGCTATAGGGACTATTACGAGCAGTACTTC.

This sequence joins TRBV19 and TRBJ1-6; 7 bases fit TRBD1. V was clipped by 5 bases and J by 7 bases; unmatched bases: 5. This CDR3 has 14 residues. Germline V gene sequence: CDR1 LNHDA, CDR2 SQIVND (reference sequence). CDR3 coding DNA: TGTGCCAGTAGTGAGGGACAGCCAAATTCACCCCTCCACTTT. Protein: CASSEGQPNSPLHF.

The chain links TRBV5-4 to TRBJ2-2; D may be TRBD2 (5 bases). The CDR3 loop spans 14 amino acids. Germline V CDR1 and CDR2: SGHNT, YYREEE (reference sequence). The ends were cut back, 0 bases at V and 5 bases at J, with 8 bases in the middle. CDR3 protein: CASSLVGGTGELFF. The CDR3 DNA follows: TGTGCCAGCAGCTTGGTCGGCGGGACCGGGGAGCTGTTTTTT.

The rearrangement uses TRBV7-8 and TRBJ1-1, with TRBD1 identical over 7 bases. The CDR3 is 16 amino acids. Germline lookup yields CDR1 SGHVS and CDR2 FQNEAQ. V lost 1 base to trimming and J lost 2 bases; unmatched junction nucleotides: 7. CDR3 nucleotide sequence: TGTGCCAGCAGCTTAGTATGGGACAGCCTTAACACTGAAGCTTTCTTT. It translates to CASSLVWDSLNTEAFF.